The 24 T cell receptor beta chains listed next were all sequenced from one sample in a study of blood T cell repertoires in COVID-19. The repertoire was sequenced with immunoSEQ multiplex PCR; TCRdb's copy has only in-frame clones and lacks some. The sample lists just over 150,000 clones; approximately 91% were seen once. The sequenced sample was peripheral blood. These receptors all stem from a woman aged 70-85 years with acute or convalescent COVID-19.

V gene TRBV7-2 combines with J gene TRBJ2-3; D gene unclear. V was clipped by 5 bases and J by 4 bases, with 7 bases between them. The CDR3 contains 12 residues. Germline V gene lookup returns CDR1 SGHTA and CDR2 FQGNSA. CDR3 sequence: CASSRGADTQYF. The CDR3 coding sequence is TGTGCCAGCAGCCGAGGTGCAGATACGCAGTATTTT.

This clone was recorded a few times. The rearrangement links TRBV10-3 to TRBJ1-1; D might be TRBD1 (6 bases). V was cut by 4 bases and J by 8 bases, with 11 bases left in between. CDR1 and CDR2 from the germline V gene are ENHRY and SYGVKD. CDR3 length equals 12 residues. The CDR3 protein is CAISGQAGEAFF. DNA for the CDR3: TGTGCCATCAGTGGACAGGCAGGCGAAGCTTTCTTT.

This CDR3 is CSVVRGYNEQFF. The CDR3 DNA reads as TGCAGCGTTGTTCGGGGTTACAATGAGCAGTTCTTC. The genes are TRBV29-1 and TRBJ2-1; D is perhaps TRBD2 (5 bases). Germline assignment: CDR1 SQVTM and CDR2 ANQGSEA. This CDR3 is built from 12 residues. With 4 bases removed from V and 4 bases from J, the gap between germline ends came to 8 bases.

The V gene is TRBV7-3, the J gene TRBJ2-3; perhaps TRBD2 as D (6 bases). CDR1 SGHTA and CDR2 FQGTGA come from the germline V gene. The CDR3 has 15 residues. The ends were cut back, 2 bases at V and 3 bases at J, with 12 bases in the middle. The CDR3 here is CASSLHGGRTDTQYF. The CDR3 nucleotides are TGTGCCAGCAGCTTACATGGAGGGAGGACAGATACGCAGTATTTT. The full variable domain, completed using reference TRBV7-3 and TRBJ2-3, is GAGVSQTPSNKVTEKGKYVELRCDPISGHTALYWYRQSLGQGPEFLIYFQGTGAADDSGLPNDRFFAVRPEGSVSTLKIQRTERGDSAVYLCASSLHGGRTDTQYFGPGTRLTVL.

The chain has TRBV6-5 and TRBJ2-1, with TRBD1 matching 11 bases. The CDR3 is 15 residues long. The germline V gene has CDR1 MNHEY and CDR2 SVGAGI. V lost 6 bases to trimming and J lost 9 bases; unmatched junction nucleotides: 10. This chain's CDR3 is CASSPGTGGTSEQFF. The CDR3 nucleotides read TGTGCCAGCAGCCCCGGGACAGGGGGTACGAGTGAGCAGTTCTTC.

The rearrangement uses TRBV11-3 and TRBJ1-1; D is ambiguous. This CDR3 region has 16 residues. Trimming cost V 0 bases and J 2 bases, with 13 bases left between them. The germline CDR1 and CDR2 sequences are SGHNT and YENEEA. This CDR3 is CASSLDPGTLNTEAFF. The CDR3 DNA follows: TGTGCCAGCAGCTTAGATCCGGGAACTTTAAACACTGAAGCTTTCTTT.

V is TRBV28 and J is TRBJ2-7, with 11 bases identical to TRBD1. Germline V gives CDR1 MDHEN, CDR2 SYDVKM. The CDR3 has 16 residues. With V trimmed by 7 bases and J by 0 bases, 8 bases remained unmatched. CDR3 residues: CASIPGGTGGSYEQYV. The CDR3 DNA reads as TGTGCCAGCATCCCTGGTGGGACAGGGGGCTCCTACGAGCAGTACGTC.

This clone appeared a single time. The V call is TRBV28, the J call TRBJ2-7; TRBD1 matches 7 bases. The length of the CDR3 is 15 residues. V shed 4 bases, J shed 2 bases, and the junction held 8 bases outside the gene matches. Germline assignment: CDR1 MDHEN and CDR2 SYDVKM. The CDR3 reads CASSSAGTATYEQYV. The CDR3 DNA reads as TGTGCCAGCAGTTCCGCCGGGACAGCTACCTACGAGCAGTACGTC.

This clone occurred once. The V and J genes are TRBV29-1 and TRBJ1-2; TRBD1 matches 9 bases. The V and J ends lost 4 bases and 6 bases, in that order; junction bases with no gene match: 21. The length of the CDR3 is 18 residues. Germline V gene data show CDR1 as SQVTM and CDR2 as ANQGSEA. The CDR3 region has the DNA TGCAGCGTTGCCAGATCTACCGGGACAGGGAAATTGACCGATGGCTACACCTTC. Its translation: CSVARSTGTGKLTDGYTF.

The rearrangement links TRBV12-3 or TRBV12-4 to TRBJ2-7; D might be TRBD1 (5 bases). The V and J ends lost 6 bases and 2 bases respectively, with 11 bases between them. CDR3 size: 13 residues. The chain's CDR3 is CASRGTGTYEQYF. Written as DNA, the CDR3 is TGTGCCAGCAGGGGCACAGGAACCTACGAGCAGTACTTC.

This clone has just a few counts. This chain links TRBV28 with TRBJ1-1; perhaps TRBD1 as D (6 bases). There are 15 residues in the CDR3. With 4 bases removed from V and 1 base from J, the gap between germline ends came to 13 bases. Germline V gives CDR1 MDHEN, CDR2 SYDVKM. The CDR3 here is CASSSPQGSNTEAFF. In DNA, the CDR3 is TGTGCCAGCAGTTCCCCCCAGGGGTCGAACACTGAAGCTTTCTTT.

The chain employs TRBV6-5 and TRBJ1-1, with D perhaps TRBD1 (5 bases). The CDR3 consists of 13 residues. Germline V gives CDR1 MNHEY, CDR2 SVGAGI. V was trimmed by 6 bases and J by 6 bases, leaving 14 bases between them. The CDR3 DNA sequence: TGTGCCAGCAGAGGGGCGGGGGGACCTGAAGCTTTCTTT. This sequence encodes CASRGAGGPEAFF.

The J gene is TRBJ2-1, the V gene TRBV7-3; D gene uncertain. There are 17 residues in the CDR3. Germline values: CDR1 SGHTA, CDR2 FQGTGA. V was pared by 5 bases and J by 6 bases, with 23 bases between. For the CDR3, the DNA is TGTGCCAGCAGCCACAGACCTAACGGTTTCTCTCCCAATGAGCAGTTCTTC. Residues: CASSHRPNGFSPNEQFF.

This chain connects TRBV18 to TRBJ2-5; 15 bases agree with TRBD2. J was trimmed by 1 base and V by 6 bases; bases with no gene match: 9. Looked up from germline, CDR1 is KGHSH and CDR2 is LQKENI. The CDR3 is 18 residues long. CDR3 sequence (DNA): TGTGCCAGCTCCAACACCGGGACTAGCGGGGGGACCCAAGAGACCCAGTACTTC. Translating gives CASSNTGTSGGTQETQYF.

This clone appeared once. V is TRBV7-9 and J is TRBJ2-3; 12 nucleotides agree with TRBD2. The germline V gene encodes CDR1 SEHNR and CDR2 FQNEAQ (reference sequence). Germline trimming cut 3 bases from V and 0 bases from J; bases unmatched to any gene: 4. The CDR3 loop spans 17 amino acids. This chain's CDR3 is CASSFLAGGPSTDTQYF. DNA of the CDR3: TGTGCCAGCAGCTTCCTAGCGGGGGGGCCTAGCACAGATACGCAGTATTTT.

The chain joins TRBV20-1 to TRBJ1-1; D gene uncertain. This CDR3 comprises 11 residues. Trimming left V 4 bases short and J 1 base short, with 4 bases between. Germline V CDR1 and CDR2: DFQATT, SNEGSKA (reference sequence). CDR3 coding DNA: TGCAGTGCTAAACAGAACACTGAAGCTTTCTTT. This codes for CSAKQNTEAFF.

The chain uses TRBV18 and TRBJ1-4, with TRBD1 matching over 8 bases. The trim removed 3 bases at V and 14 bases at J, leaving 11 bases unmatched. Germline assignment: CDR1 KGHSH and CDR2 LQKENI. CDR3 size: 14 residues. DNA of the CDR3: TGTGCCAGCTCACCCTCAGACAGGGGAGTCCTTCTGTTTTTT. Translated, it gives CASSPSDRGVLLFF. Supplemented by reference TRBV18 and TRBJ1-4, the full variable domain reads NAGVMQNPRHLVRRRGQEARLRCSPMKGHSHVYWYRQLPEEGLKFMVYLQKENIIDESGMPKERFSAEFPKEGPSILRIQQVVRGDSAAYFCASSPSDRGVLLFFGSGTQLSVL.

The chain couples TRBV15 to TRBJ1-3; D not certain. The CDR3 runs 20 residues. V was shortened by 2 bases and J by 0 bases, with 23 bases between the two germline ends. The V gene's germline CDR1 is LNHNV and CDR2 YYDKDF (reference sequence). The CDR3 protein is CATSRTPKKAGDLSGNTIYF. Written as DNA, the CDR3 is TGTGCCACCAGCAGAACCCCTAAAAAAGCCGGGGATCTCTCTGGAAACACCATATATTTT.

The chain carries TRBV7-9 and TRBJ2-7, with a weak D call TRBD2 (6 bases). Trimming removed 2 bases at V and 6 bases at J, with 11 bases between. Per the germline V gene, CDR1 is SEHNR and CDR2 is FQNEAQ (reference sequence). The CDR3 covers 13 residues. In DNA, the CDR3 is TGTGCCAGCAGCTTAAAGAGGGACTCCGAGCAGTACGTC. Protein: CASSLKRDSEQYV.

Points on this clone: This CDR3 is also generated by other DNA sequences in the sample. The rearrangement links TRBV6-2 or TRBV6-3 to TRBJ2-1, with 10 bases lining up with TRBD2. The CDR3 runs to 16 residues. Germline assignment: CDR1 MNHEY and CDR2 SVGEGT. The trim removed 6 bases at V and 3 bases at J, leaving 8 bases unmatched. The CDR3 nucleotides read TGTGCCAGCAGCTCCCCTCTAGCGGGGGTCTACAATGAGCAGTTCTTC. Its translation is CASSSPLAGVYNEQFF.

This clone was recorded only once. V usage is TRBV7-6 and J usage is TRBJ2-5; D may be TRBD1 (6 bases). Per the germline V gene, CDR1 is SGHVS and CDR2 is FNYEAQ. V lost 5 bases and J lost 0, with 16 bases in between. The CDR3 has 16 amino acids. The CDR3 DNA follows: TGTGCCAGCAGCCCACGGACAGACAAGTACCAAGAGACCCAGTACTTC. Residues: CASSPRTDKYQETQYF.

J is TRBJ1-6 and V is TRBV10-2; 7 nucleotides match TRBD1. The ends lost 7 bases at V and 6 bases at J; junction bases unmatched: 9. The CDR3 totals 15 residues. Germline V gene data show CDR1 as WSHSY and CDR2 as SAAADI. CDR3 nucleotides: TGCGCCAGCACCAGTCGACAGGGCGGTAATTCACCCCTCCACTTT. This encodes CASTSRQGGNSPLHF.

DNA for the CDR3: TGTGCCAGCGGCGGAGGGACTAGCGGGGCCCGGACAGATACGCAGTATTTT. Protein sequence: CASGGGTSGARTDTQYF. This chain uses TRBV7-2 with TRBJ2-3, with 13 nucleotides matching TRBD2. In germline, CDR1 is SGHTA, CDR2 FQGNSA. J was trimmed by 3 bases and V by 8 bases; bases with no gene match: 11. The CDR3 runs to 17 residues.

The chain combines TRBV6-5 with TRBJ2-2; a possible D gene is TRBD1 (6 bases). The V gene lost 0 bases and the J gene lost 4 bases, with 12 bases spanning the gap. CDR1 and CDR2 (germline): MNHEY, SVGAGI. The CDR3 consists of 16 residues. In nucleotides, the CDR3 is TGTGCCAGCAGTTACTCCGCAGGGGCGAGCACCGGGGAGCTGTTTTTT. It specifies CASSYSAGASTGELFF.